Ten or more counts support the clone carrying this T cell receptor beta chain. The target antigen is unknown. Amplified TCR beta CDR3 regions came from RNA transcripts. During a first-round RT-PCR of the TCR CDR3, the HTBI primer set was used. TCRdb redid the calling of the multiplex PCR reads with MiXCR, one entry per CDR3 protein. The sample includes roughly 200,000 distinct CDR3 sequences, approximately 16% seen only once; the top ten take around 52%. These data are taken from a study of T cells in Graves' hyperthyroidism and ophthalmopathy. Trimming removed 0 bases from V and 0 bases from J, with 3 bases in between. The CDR3 is 14 residues long. The germline V gene has CDR1 MNHNY and CDR2 SVGAGI (reference sequence). Study conclusions and caveats: Blood also held most thyroid clonotypes expanded beyond 0.001.

Hyperthyroidism in the patients, aged 18 to 65, was newly diagnosed and under 2 months in duration. Diagnoses used clinical symptoms, serum thyroxine and TRAb, thyroid ultrasound and orbital computed tomography. The sample comprised blood. The TCR originated in a woman in her forties or fifties with Graves' hyperthyroidism. The gene calls are TRBV6-6 and TRBJ2-1; D not certain. The chain's CDR3 is CASSYSSSYNEQFF. CDR3 DNA: TGTGCCAGCAGTTACTCCAGCTCCTACAATGAGCAGTTCTTC.